Given below is one T cell receptor beta chain in context. CDR1 is SGHRS and CDR2 is YFSETQ in the germline V gene. With V trimmed by 0 bases and J by 7 bases, 8 bases remained unmatched. The CDR3 is made up of 16 amino acids. All enrollees were about 18 to 89 years old and from about 25 US areas. These data are taken from a study of blood T cell repertoires in COVID-19. As handled by the study authors: Quantification of nucleated cells was approximated via reference gene primer amplification. Method: immunoSEQ multiplex PCR; TCRdb's copy keeps in-frame clones and lacks some. V and J calls and clone size are copied from that table; D and trimming were computed from the DNA. The data show hundreds of thousands of clones, with 80% seen just once and around 4.5% held by the top ten.

The sequencing input was PBMCs or T cells enriched from blood (not recorded which). The TCR sequence derives from a man under 40 with acute COVID-19. The genes are TRBV5-1 and TRBJ1-4, with TRBD1 matching over 8 bases. CDR3 in amino acids: CASSLGSGTGVEKLFF. CDR3 nucleotide sequence: TGCGCCAGCAGCTTGGGGTCCGGGACAGGCGTTGAAAAACTGTTTTTT.